This T cell receptor beta chain emerged from a study of beta chain features in type 1 diabetes. Study-level background: Comparable age, gender and cell yields were observed in patients relative to healthy donors. All samples together contributed 90 million to 110 million sorted cells for examination. Study results and limitations: All four CD4+ subsets of Type 1 diabetes patients contained TCRB CDR3s that were moderately but significantly shorter. The naive, central memory and Treg TCRB repertoires showed an apparent similarity that was greater among patients than among healthy donors.

Reverse transcription of all isolated RNA meant that expressed TCRB transcripts were sequenced. Method: immunoSEQ multiplex PCR; TCRdb's copy keeps in-frame clones and lacks some. The sample has roughly 340,000 clones, approximately 15% seen once; the top ten hold about 0.016%. The CDR3 consists of 11 residues. With 0 bases removed from V and 9 bases from J, the gap between germline ends came to 6 bases. In germline, CDR1 is GTSNPN, CDR2 SVGIG (reference sequence). One heparinised blood draw, averaging approximately 120 mL, came from each donor. Note on this clone: Its specificity is not known.

The receptor comes from a woman aged 18 to 35 with type 1 diabetes. The chain uses TRBV30 and TRBJ2-1, with no clear D. The sequenced material came from naive CD4+ T cells from blood. Here the CDR3 reads CAWSVKREQFF. CDR3 nucleotides: TGTGCCTGGAGTGTAAAGCGTGAGCAGTTCTTC.